Presented here are 8 T cell receptor beta chains from one specimen sequenced in a study of T cell responses to AZD1222 COVID-19 vaccine. The assay was immunoSEQ multiplex PCR, and TCRdb's table has in-frame clones only and misses some. Altogether some 140,000 clones are present, under 95% being singletons, with the ten largest covering 2.5% to 4%. Sequenced here: peripheral blood, sampled on day 0 of AZD1222 vaccination. The source of these receptors is an adult in good health.

The J gene is TRBJ2-3, the V gene TRBV7-3; perhaps TRBD1 as D (6 bases). CDR1 is SGHTA and CDR2 is FQGTGA in the germline V gene. V was pared by 5 bases and J by 4 bases, with 16 bases between. The length of the CDR3 is 15 residues. The CDR3: CASSGGQLFPDTQYF. The CDR3 nucleotides read TGTGCCAGCAGCGGAGGACAGCTATTCCCAGATACGCAGTATTTT.

The genes are TRBV5-1 and TRBJ1-5; 11 bases map to TRBD1. Germline V gene sequence: CDR1 SGHRS, CDR2 YFSETQ. The CDR3 covers 15 residues. Losses at the gene ends were 4 bases for V and 5 bases for J; bases not matched to a gene: 5. As DNA, the CDR3 is TGCGCCAGCAGCCCCGGGACAGGGGGTGATCAGCCCCAGCATTTT. Translation gives CASSPGTGGDQPQHF.

This clone appeared once. This sequence joins TRBV24-1 and TRBJ2-3; the D gene is possibly TRBD1 (6 bases). The germline CDR1 and CDR2 sequences are KGHDR and SFDVKD. The CDR3 consists of 14 residues. Trimming removed 6 bases from V and 2 bases from J, with 11 bases in between. This chain's CDR3 is CATSRTAFTDTQYF. CDR3 bases: TGTGCCACCAGTAGGACAGCTTTCACAGATACGCAGTATTTT.

The V and J genes are TRBV28 and TRBJ1-3; D uncertain. This CDR3 has 16 amino acids. Deletions cut 3 bases from V and 0 bases from J, with 12 bases between. Germline CDR1 reads MDHEN; CDR2 reads SYDVKM. CDR3 loop: CASSFDPIISGNTIYF. The CDR3 DNA sequence: TGTGCCAGCAGTTTCGACCCTATAATCTCTGGAAACACCATATATTTT.

The rearrangement uses TRBV15 and TRBJ2-5; 10 positions agree with TRBD2. This CDR3 contains 15 residues. V lost 5 bases, J lost 4 bases, and 7 bases stayed unmatched. Germline V gene lookup returns CDR1 LNHNV and CDR2 YYDKDF (reference sequence). The CDR3 bases are TGTGCCACCAGCCGACAGCGGGAGGGTGGAGAGACCCAGTACTTC. Its protein product is CATSRQREGGETQYF.

The chain joins TRBV6-6 to TRBJ2-1; the D call may be TRBD1 or TRBD2 (5 bases each). Trimming took off 0 bases at V and 10 bases at J, with 13 bases between the two ends. The CDR3 is 14 amino acids. The germline V gene encodes CDR1 MNHNY and CDR2 SVGAGI (reference sequence). The chain's CDR3 is CASSYSEGAGEQFF. The CDR3 region has the DNA TGTGCCAGCAGTTACTCTGAGGGAGCAGGGGAGCAGTTCTTC.

This clone was seen once. The V call is TRBV19, the J call TRBJ2-5; 8 bases align to TRBD1. V shed 4 bases and J 5 bases; nucleotides not matched to a gene: 3. Germline loops: CDR1 LNHDA, CDR2 SQIVND (reference sequence). This CDR3 is built from 13 residues. The CDR3: CASSRQGSETQYF. DNA of the CDR3: TGTGCCAGTAGTAGACAGGGGTCGGAGACCCAGTACTTC.

The rearrangement joins TRBV28 to TRBJ2-7; D might be TRBD1 (5 bases). The germline gives CDR1 MDHEN, CDR2 SYDVKM. Trimming removed 2 bases from V and 5 bases from J, with 19 bases in between. The CDR3 is 16 residues long. CDR3 DNA sequence: TGTGCCAGCAGTTTAAGCCAGACAGTTGGTCGGGACGAGCAGTACTTC. Protein: CASSLSQTVGRDEQYF.